This T cell receptor (beta chain) was sequenced during a study of beta chain features in type 1 diabetes. Study results and limitations: Type 1 diabetes patients had TCRB CDR3s that were shorter (moderately but significantly so) in all four CD4+ subsets. The influence of HLA type on TCRB rearrangement stayed undetermined.

Expressed TCRB transcripts were sequenced, since all the RNA that had been isolated was reverse transcribed. Clones were sequenced by immunoSEQ multiplex PCR, and TCRdb holds only the in-frame ones, with some missing. The sample consists of 120,000 or so clones, roughly 17% of them appearing once. The V gene end was trimmed by 4 bases and the J gene end by 4 bases; junction bases not matched to a gene: 7. The CDR3 extends over 15 amino acids. Germline CDR1 is SGHTS and CDR2 is YDEGEE. A few counts support this clone. Its target is not known. This clonotype was sampled from a man younger than 40 with type 1 diabetes. The rearrangement joins TRBV5-8 to TRBJ2-5, with TRBD1 matching 10 bases. The sample was central memory CD4+ T cells from blood. The CDR3 reads CASSTRGQGGETQYF. In DNA form, the CDR3 reads TGTGCCAGCAGCACGCGCGGACAGGGGGGAGAGACCCAGTACTTC.